The source of this TCR beta chain is a study of cytomegalovirus exposure and HLA in healthy donors. Study-wide background: Previous work identified 120 million or so unique TCR beta sequences from 150 million to 200 million T cells. General observations from the study: Highly shared variants forming one cluster were likely a sequencing artifact.

PCR employed 60 Vbeta and 13 Jbeta primers. Profiling relied on immunoSEQ multiplex PCR, and the TCRdb table lists in-frame clones only, not all of them. The repertoire holds about 240,000 clones, with approximately 81% as singletons. Regarding this clone: Its antigen is still unknown.

V gave up 4 bases and J gave up 3 bases; unmatched junction bases: 7. From germline, CDR1 is SEHNR and CDR2 FQNEAQ (reference sequence). The CDR3 extends over 17 amino acids. The receptor was derived from a woman aged 55-70 years in good health and CMV-seropositive. This chain connects TRBV7-9 to TRBJ1-5; 12 bases fit TRBD1. Sequences were obtained from PBMCs. The CDR3 DNA reads TGTGCCAGCAGCTCCGCACGGGACAGGGGGCCCAATCAGCCCCAGCATTTT. As protein: CASSSARDRGPNQPQHF.